The sequence of this T cell receptor (beta chain) was determined in a study of T cells in Graves' hyperthyroidism and ophthalmopathy. The CDR3 has 15 amino acids. Trimming at V came to 0 bases and at J to 2 bases, leaving 2 bases not matched to a gene. Germline V gives CDR1 SGHDT, CDR2 YYEEEE. Diagnoses used clinical symptoms, serum thyroxine and TRAb, thyroid ultrasound and orbital computed tomography. This clonotype was seen repeatedly, ten times or more. The antigen is not known. TCR beta CDR3 regions were amplified from RNA. RT-PCR in the first round (using the HTBI primer set) targeted the TCR CDR3. Via MiXCR, TCRdb re-called the multiplex PCR reads, giving one row per CDR3 protein. The sample includes 360,000 or so distinct CDR3 sequences, roughly 15% of them seen just once. General study points: In blood, most of the thyroid clonotypes expanded above 0.001 were also present. Ophthalmopathy, which appeared later, was predicted by the model a median about 6.8 months before onset.

The chain carries TRBV5-6 and TRBJ2-5; 9 bases match TRBD1. This clonotype originated in a woman aged 60-75 years with Graves' ophthalmopathy. The sample consisted of blood. The CDR3 sequence is CASSLVGQGQETQYF. Here the CDR3 DNA reads TGTGCCAGCAGCTTGGTGGGACAGGGACAAGAGACCCAGTACTTC.